These 17 T cell receptor beta chains originate from one sample sequenced in a study of blood T cell repertoires in COVID-19 (dated by TCRdb to the early 2020s). The library relied on the immunoSEQ multiplex PCR assay. Drawn from immuneACCESS, this table holds only the in-frame rearrangements with V and J called that TCRdb kept. Clones are partly lost; checked studies trace under half to an unresolved V gene and leave the rest unexplained. For this sample the table gives 150,000 to 190,000 clones, of which 76% were detected only once. 3% to 4.5% of the sample is held by the ten biggest clonotypes. The sample taken for sequencing was peripheral blood. These TCRs come from a woman aged 80 or over with acute or convalescent COVID-19.

The chain links TRBV4-2 to TRBJ2-1; the match to TRBD1 covers 9 bases. V shed 3 bases and J 8 bases; nucleotides not matched to a gene: 11. The CDR3 has 16 residues. Germline values: CDR1 LGHNA, CDR2 YNFKEQ. CDR3 protein: CASSQTGTGFSHEQFF. DNA of the CDR3: TGTGCCAGCAGCCAGACCGGGACAGGGTTTTCCCATGAGCAGTTCTTC.

This chain connects TRBV27 to TRBJ2-7; 13 bases are shared with TRBD2. The germline V gene has CDR1 MNHEY and CDR2 SMNVEV (reference sequence). This CDR3 spans 15 amino acids. Germline trimming cut 10 bases from V and 2 bases from J; bases unmatched to any gene: 8. The CDR3 DNA sequence: TGTGCCACTGCACGGACTAGCGGGAGTCCCTACGAGCAGTACTTC. Translated, it gives CATARTSGSPYEQYF.

The J gene is TRBJ1-1, the V gene TRBV29-1; 7 nucleotides align to TRBD1. Looked up from germline, CDR1 is SQVTM and CDR2 is ANQGSEA. The CDR3 has 14 residues. Germline trimming cut 7 bases from V and 4 bases from J; bases unmatched to any gene: 12. CDR3 in DNA: TGCAGCGCCACCGCGCTGACAGGGCCCACTGAAGCTTTCTTT. Amino acid sequence: CSATALTGPTEAFF. The full variable domain, in which reference TRBV29-1 and TRBJ1-1 provide the parts outside the CDR3, is SAVISQKPSRDICQRGTSLTIQCQVDSQVTMMFWYRQQPGQSLTLIATANQGSEATYESGFVIDKFPISRPNLTFSTLTVSNMSPEDSSIYLCSATALTGPTEAFFGQGTRLTVV.

This clone occurred once. This chain links TRBV7-2 with TRBJ2-5; 8 positions match TRBD2. Germline V gene data show CDR1 as SGHTA and CDR2 as FQGNSA. The CDR3 consists of 16 residues. The junction had 9 bases not matched to a gene; V was cut back by 1 base and J by 5 bases. CDR3 in DNA: TGTGCCAGCAGCTTAGAGTCGAACGGGGGGGTGGAGACCCAGTACTTC. Translation gives CASSLESNGGVETQYF. The complete variable domain, with remaining parts taken from reference TRBV7-2 and TRBJ2-5, reads GAGVSQSPSNKVTEKGKDVELRCDPISGHTALYWYRQSLGQGLEFLIYFQGNSAPDKSGLPSDRFSAERTGGSVSTLTIQRTQQEDSAVYLCASSLESNGGVETQYFGPGTRLLVL.

CDR3 loop: CASSPGAGQGNAGELFF. For the CDR3, the DNA is TGTGCCAGCAGCCCCGGGGCGGGACAGGGTAATGCCGGGGAGCTGTTTTTT. The J gene is TRBJ2-2, the V gene TRBV7-2; 9 bases are shared with TRBD1. Germline loops: CDR1 SGHTA, CDR2 FQGNSA. The CDR3 totals 17 residues. V lost 5 bases, J lost 6 bases, and 13 bases stayed unmatched. Full variable domain (remainder filled in from reference TRBV7-2 and TRBJ2-2): GAGVSQSPSNKVTEKGKDVELRCDPISGHTALYWYRQSLGQGLEFLIYFQGNSAPDKSGLPSDRFSAERTGGSVSTLTIQRTQQEDSAVYLCASSPGAGQGNAGELFFGEGSRLTVL.

This sequence joins TRBV5-1 and TRBJ2-7; TRBD2 matches 8 bases. The CDR3 sequence is 15 residues long. With V trimmed by 0 bases and J by 3 bases, 5 bases remained unmatched. The germline V gene has CDR1 SGHRS and CDR2 YFSETQ. For the CDR3, the DNA is TGCGCCAGCAGCTTGGTAGGCGGGGGGAACTACGAGCAGTACTTC. Translation gives CASSLVGGGNYEQYF.

This chain uses TRBV18 with TRBJ2-6; TRBD1 matches at 7 bases. V shed 6 bases and J 0 bases; nucleotides not matched to a gene: 8. CDR3 length equals 17 residues. Germline lookup yields CDR1 KGHSH and CDR2 LQKENI. The CDR3 nucleotides read TGTGCCAGCTCGCCGGGACAGATGAACTCTGGGGCCAACGTCCTGACTTTC. Residues: CASSPGQMNSGANVLTF.

This clone has a single count. The rearrangement uses TRBV7-6 and TRBJ1-1; D gene unclear. The CDR3 is 12 residues long. The germline CDR1 and CDR2 sequences are SGHVS and FNYEAQ. V was clipped by 5 bases and J by 6 bases, with 10 bases between them. The CDR3 bases are TGTGCCAGCAGCCGACAAGAATCTGAAGCTTTCTTT. Translated, it gives CASSRQESEAFF.

The chain joins TRBV7-9 to TRBJ2-3, with D maybe TRBD2 (6 bases). Germline V CDR1 and CDR2: SEHNR, FQNEAQ (reference sequence). This CDR3 is 16 amino acids long. Trimming pared 5 bases from V and 2 bases from J, leaving 17 bases between. CDR3 DNA: TGTGCCAGCAGCGAGGGGATAGCGGTTCCCACAGATACGCAGTATTTT. This sequence encodes CASSEGIAVPTDTQYF.

In this sample, this clone turned up a few times. This sequence joins TRBV23-1 and TRBJ2-2; 9 positions agree with TRBD1. TRBV23-1 counts as an open reading frame of uncertain function. Germline trimming cut 0 bases from V and 1 base from J; bases unmatched to any gene: 6. The CDR3 covers 18 residues. The CDR3 coding sequence is TGCGCCAGCAGTCAATCGGTCGGGGACAGGGAGAACACCGGGGAGCTGTTTTTT. This encodes CASSQSVGDRENTGELFF.

The chain combines TRBV9 with TRBJ1-2; D gene ambiguous. Per the germline V gene, CDR1 is SGDLS and CDR2 is YYNGEE. This CDR3 region has 14 residues. V lost 0 bases and J lost 6, with 12 bases in between. The CDR3 protein is CASSVADTVNGYTF. The CDR3 DNA reads TGTGCCAGCAGCGTAGCAGACACCGTGAATGGCTACACCTTC.

The chain is built from TRBV5-4 and TRBJ2-2; TRBD2 matches at 10 bases. V gave up 7 bases and J gave up 1 base; unmatched junction bases: 13. This CDR3 comprises 18 residues. Germline V gives CDR1 SGHNT, CDR2 YYREEE (reference sequence). The CDR3 sequence is CASSRRVAGGRNTGELFF. The CDR3 DNA is TGTGCCAGCTCCCGTCGGGTAGCGGGGGGCAGGAACACCGGGGAGCTGTTTTTT.

The V and J genes are TRBV5-3 and TRBJ1-2, with D tentatively TRBD1 (6 bases). TRBV5-3 is an ORF, and what it does is uncertain. This CDR3 contains 17 residues. Trimming shortened V by 4 bases and J by 4 bases, and 23 bases separated the two germline ends. CDR3 sequence reads: CARSPPVRGATVYGYTF. The CDR3 DNA sequence: TGTGCCAGAAGCCCCCCAGTCCGGGGGGCCACAGTCTATGGCTACACCTTC.

This clone was observed a handful of times. V gene TRBV7-9 combines with J gene TRBJ1-1; TRBD1 matches 7 bases. Germline lookup yields CDR1 SEHNR and CDR2 FQNEAQ (reference sequence). V gave up 2 bases and J gave up 6 bases; unmatched junction bases: 9. The CDR3 extends over 15 amino acids. CDR3 bases: TGTGCCAGCAGCTTACTTGAGGGGGCGCGATCTGAAGCTTTCTTT. Translated: CASSLLEGARSEAFF.

This clone was picked up a small number of times. The rearrangement joins TRBV7-9 to TRBJ1-4; 8 bases fit TRBD1. J was trimmed by 8 bases and V by 3 bases; bases with no gene match: 14. The CDR3 totals 17 residues. Per the germline V gene, CDR1 is SEHNR and CDR2 is FQNEAQ (reference sequence). The CDR3, as DNA: TGTGCCAGCAGCTTCCGAGCTGATCAGGGGGCGGGAGAAAAACTGTTTTTT. Translating gives CASSFRADQGAGEKLFF.

The V and J genes are TRBV30 and TRBJ1-3, with TRBD1 as a possible D gene (5 bases). This CDR3 is 14 amino acids long. The V end lost 5 bases, the J end lost 2 bases, and 13 bases lay between the germline ends. Germline CDR1 GTSNPN, CDR2 SVGIG (reference sequence). CDR3 loop: CAWGIGGAGNTIYF. CDR3 coding DNA: TGTGCCTGGGGTATTGGGGGGGCTGGAAACACCATATATTTT. Variable domain in full (rest from reference TRBV30 and TRBJ1-3): SQTIHQWPATLVQPVGSPLSLECTVEGTSNPNLYWYRQAAGRGLQLLFYSVGIGQISSEVPQNLSASRPQDRQFILSSKKLLLSDSGFYLCAWGIGGAGNTIYFGEGSWLTVV.

This sequence joins TRBV2 and TRBJ2-7, with 8 bases aligning to TRBD2. V shed 10 bases and J 0 bases; nucleotides not matched to a gene: 17. The CDR3 contains 17 residues. Looked up from germline, CDR1 is SNHLY and CDR2 is FYNNEI. The DNA for the CDR3 is TGTGCCATAAGTGGAGGGGAGCGGGAGAGCAGCTCCTACGAGCAGTACTTC. It specifies CAISGGERESSSYEQYF.